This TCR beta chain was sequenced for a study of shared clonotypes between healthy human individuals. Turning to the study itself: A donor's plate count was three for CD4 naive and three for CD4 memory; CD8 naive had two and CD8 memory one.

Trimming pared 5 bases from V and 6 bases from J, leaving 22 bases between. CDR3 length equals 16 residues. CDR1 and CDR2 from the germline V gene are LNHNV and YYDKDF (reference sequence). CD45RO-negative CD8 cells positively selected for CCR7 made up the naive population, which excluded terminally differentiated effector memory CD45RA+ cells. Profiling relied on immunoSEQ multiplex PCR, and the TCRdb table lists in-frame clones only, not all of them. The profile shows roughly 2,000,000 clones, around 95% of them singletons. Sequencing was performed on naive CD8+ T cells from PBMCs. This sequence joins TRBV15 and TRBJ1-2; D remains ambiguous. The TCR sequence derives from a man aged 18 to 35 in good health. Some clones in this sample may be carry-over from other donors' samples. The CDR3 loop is CATSPNNPAVLDGYTF. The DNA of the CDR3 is TGTGCCACCAGCCCGAACAACCCCGCAGTATTGGATGGCTACACCTTC.